The entry that follows covers one T cell receptor beta chain sequence. As originally analysed: Amplification of reference gene primers was used by the study to estimate nucleated cell counts. Sequenced by immunoSEQ multiplex PCR; TCRdb stores in-frame clones only, minus some. The V and J calls and clone size come from that table; D and trimming were worked out from the DNA. The sample has 300,000 or so clones; less than 90% are singletons. Germline V gene data show CDR1 as SGHVS and CDR2 as FQNEAQ. V was clipped by 0 bases and J by 1 base; unmatched bases: 3. The CDR3 runs to 17 residues. Clinical histories supplied by participants themselves formed the basis of cohort assignment. Before being deemed recovered, Cohort 3 donors had two negative PCRs, clearance, or symptom resolution. This record comes from a study of blood T cell repertoires in COVID-19.

The material sequenced was PBMCs or T cells enriched from blood (not recorded which). V and J are TRBV7-8 and TRBJ1-6; 7 bases align to TRBD1. This TCR was sampled from a woman in her thirties who had recovered from COVID-19. The DNA of the CDR3 is TGTGCCAGCAGCTTAGCCTCAGGGGGTTCCTATAATTCACCCCTCCACTTT. It yields the protein CASSLASGGSYNSPLHF.